Only a few counts were recorded for the clone carrying this TCR beta chain. Its cognate antigen is unknown. Trimming removed 5 bases at V and 0 bases at J, with 11 bases between. This CDR3 spans 14 amino acids. Germline CDR1 is MNHEY and CDR2 is SVGAGI. This sample is drawn from a study of cytomegalovirus exposure and HLA in healthy donors. Overall study results and limits: In a later analysis, TCR beta V- and J-gene trimming showed a link to a missense DCLRE1C variant.

The PCR employed 60 Vbeta primers together with 13 Jbeta primers. Repertoires were generated with immunoSEQ multiplex PCR, while TCRdb's copy carries only in-frame clones and drops some. The data show roughly 180,000 clones, about 85% seen once. Specimen: PBMCs. The rearrangement joins TRBV6-5 to TRBJ2-7; D uncertain. The TCR was taken from a girl aged 5-17 years in good health and CMV-seropositive. This CDR3 reads CASSLDAHSYEQYF. The CDR3 DNA sequence: TGTGCCAGCAGTCTAGACGCGCACTCCTACGAGCAGTACTTC.